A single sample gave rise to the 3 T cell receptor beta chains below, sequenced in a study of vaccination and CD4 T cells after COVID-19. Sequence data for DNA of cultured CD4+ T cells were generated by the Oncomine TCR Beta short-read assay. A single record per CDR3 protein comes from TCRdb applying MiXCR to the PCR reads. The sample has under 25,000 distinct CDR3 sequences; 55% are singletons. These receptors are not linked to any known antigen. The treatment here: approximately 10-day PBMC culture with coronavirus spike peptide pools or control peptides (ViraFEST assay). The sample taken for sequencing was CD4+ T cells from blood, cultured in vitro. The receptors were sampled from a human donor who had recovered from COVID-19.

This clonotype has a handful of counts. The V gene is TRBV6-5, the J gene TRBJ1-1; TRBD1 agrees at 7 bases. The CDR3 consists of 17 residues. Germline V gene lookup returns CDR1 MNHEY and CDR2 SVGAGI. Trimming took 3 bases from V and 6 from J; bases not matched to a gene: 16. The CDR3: CASSYRLSVRGGAEAFF. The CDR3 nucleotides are TGTGCCAGCAGTTATAGGTTATCCGTCAGGGGGGGCGCTGAAGCTTTCTTT.

The CDR3 region is CASSMESGREGAYEQFF. CDR3 nucleotides: TGTGCCAGTAGTATGGAATCTGGGCGGGAGGGAGCGTATGAGCAGTTCTTC. The chain couples TRBV19 to TRBJ2-1; 9 bases fit TRBD2. The ends lost 3 bases at V and 8 bases at J; junction bases unmatched: 14. The CDR3 contains 17 residues. Germline lookup yields CDR1 LNHDA and CDR2 SQIVND (reference sequence). The full variable domain, completed using reference TRBV19 and TRBJ2-1, is DGGITQSPKYLFRKEGQNVTLSCEQNLNHDAMYWYRQDPGQGLRLIYYSQIVNDFQKGDIAEGYSVSREKKESFPLTVTSAQKNPTAFYLCASSMESGREGAYEQFFGPGTRLTVL.

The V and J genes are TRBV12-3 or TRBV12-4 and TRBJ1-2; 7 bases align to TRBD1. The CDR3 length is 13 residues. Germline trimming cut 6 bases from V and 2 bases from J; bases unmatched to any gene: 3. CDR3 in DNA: TGTGCCAGCAGCTTACAGGGGAACTATGGCTACACCTTC. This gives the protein CASSLQGNYGYTF.